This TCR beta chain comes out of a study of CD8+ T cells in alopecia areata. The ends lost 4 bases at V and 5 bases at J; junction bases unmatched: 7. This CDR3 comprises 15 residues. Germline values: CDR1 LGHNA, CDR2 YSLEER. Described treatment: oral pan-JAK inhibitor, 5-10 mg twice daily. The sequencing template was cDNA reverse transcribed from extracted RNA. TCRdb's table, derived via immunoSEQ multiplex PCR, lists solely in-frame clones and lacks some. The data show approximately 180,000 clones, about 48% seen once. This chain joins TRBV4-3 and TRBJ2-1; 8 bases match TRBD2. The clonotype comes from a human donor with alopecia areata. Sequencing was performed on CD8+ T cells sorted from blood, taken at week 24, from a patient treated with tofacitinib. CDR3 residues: CASSPGGTNNNEQFF. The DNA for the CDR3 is TGCGCCAGCAGCCCGGGAGGGACTAACAACAATGAGCAGTTCTTC.